The source of this T cell receptor (beta chain) is a study of early T cells in non-severe SARS-CoV-2 infection. About the research overall: From unsorted whole blood, bulk RNA was sequenced, and the chains remained unpaired.

Broader study findings: VDJdb matching favored anti-spike CD8 responses, missing private and CD4 specificities.

Germline CDR1 is LGHDT and CDR2 is YNNKEL (reference sequence). The CDR3 length is 15 residues. V gave up 4 bases and J gave up 2 bases, with 12 bases separating them. At least ten counts were recorded for this clonotype. Its antigen is currently unknown. Tagging with unique molecular identifiers was applied to individual cDNA molecules. Each CDR3 protein is one row after TCRdb ran MiXCR on the 5' RACE reads. The data hold tens of thousands of distinct CDR3 sequences, with about 12% observed a single time. The genes are TRBV3-1 and TRBJ2-1; no reliable D call. Sequenced material: whole blood. The receptor comes from an adult who was a healthcare worker with PCR-confirmed SARS-CoV-2 infection or an uninfected control (not recorded which). The DNA of the CDR3 is TGTGCCAGCAGCCTATACAGTGGAACCTACAATGAGCAGTTCTTC. Amino acids: CASSLYSGTYNEQFF.